Each of the 21 T cell receptor beta chains below was sequenced from the same sample in a study of blood T cells in healthy people across ages. PCR was performed a second time for about 7 to 12 cycles using a sample-barcoded 5' primer and a J-beta primer mix. Via MiXCR, TCRdb re-called the 5' RACE reads, giving one row per CDR3 protein. This sample yields 1.5 million or so distinct CDR3 sequences, of which approximately 39% are seen a single time; approximately 4.1% belongs to the top ten. What was sequenced was blood. Receptors originate from a woman under 30 in good health.

This clonotype was seen a few times. CDR3 amino acids: CATSDPGSSYEQYF. As DNA, the CDR3 is TGTGCCACCAGTGATCCCGGTTCATCCTACGAGCAGTACTTC. The chain joins TRBV24-1 to TRBJ2-7; D is uncertain. This CDR3 has 14 residues. Trimming took off 3 bases at V and 1 base at J, with 9 bases between the two ends. CDR1 and CDR2 from the germline V gene are KGHDR and SFDVKD.

Many counts were recorded for this clonotype. The genes are TRBV20-1 and TRBJ2-5; the D is unclear. Looked up from germline, CDR1 is DFQATT and CDR2 is SNEGSKA (reference sequence). Trimming took 4 bases from V and 0 from J, leaving 6 bases between them. CDR3 size: 12 residues. DNA of the CDR3: TGCAGTGCTACGGAAAACCAAGAGACCCAGTACTTC. As protein: CSATENQETQYF.

The chain links TRBV6-5 to TRBJ2-3, with D possibly being TRBD1 (7 bases). CDR1 and CDR2 (germline): MNHEY, SVGAGI. Trimming removed 7 bases from V and 4 bases from J, with 18 bases in between. The CDR3 extends over 15 amino acids. The DNA for the CDR3 is TGTGCCAGCAAGCCCCAGGGGGGACTGTCAGATACGCAGTATTTT. It codes for CASKPQGGLSDTQYF.

The chain uses TRBV20-1 and TRBJ2-1, with 15 bases lining up with TRBD2. Germline V CDR1 and CDR2: DFQATT, SNEGSKA (reference sequence). V shed 0 bases, J shed 10 bases, and the junction held 4 bases outside the gene matches. This CDR3 contains 15 residues. The CDR3 loop reads CSARDPGLAGGEQFF. In DNA, the CDR3 is TGCAGTGCTAGAGACCCGGGACTAGCGGGAGGAGAGCAGTTCTTC.

This clonotype was seen a handful of times. This chain links TRBV4-3 with TRBJ1-5, with a tentative D call TRBD1 (6 bases). This CDR3 comprises 15 residues. V dropped 3 bases and J dropped 4 bases, with 13 bases sitting between them. Germline CDR1 LGHNA, CDR2 YSLEER. CDR3: CASSQAGRGNQPQHF. In nucleotides, the CDR3 is TGCGCCAGCAGCCAGGCGGGCAGGGGTAATCAGCCCCAGCATTTT.

Concerning this clonotype itself: An end of the junction does not agree with germline; a read error may underlie this. The chain has TRBV9 and TRBJ2-5; D gene unclear. The CDR3 is 12 residues long. Germline CDR1 and CDR2: SGDLS and YYNGEE. This CDR3 is CASSKGQEAQYF. The CDR3 DNA sequence: TGTGCCAGCAGTAAGGGCCAAGAGGCCCAGTACTTC.

This clonotype has more than one count but fewer than ten. This chain links TRBV12-3 or TRBV12-4 with TRBJ1-1, with 10 bases lining up with TRBD1. V lost 3 bases to trimming and J lost 5 bases; unmatched junction nucleotides: 6. The CDR3 loop spans 15 amino acids. The CDR3 sequence: CASSLRGQGWTEAFF. The CDR3 DNA sequence: TGTGCCAGCAGTTTGAGGGGACAGGGGTGGACTGAAGCTTTCTTT.

In this sample, this clonotype turned up once. The junction shows a germline mismatch at one end, possibly a read error. The chain uses TRBV7-2 and TRBJ2-7; 7 bases fit TRBD1. The CDR3 has 13 residues. The germline CDR1 and CDR2 sequences are SGHTA and FQGNSA. CDR3 loop: CACSTQDRAEQYF. The CDR3 coding sequence is TGTGCCTGCAGCACCCAAGACAGGGCCGAGCAGTACTTC.

There are a few counts of this clonotype. This chain connects TRBV20-1 to TRBJ1-1; 7 bases are a match to TRBD1. The junction had 8 bases not matched to a gene; V was cut back by 2 bases and J by 5 bases. The V gene's germline CDR1 is DFQATT and CDR2 SNEGSKA (reference sequence). The length of the CDR3 is 14 residues. The CDR3 spells CSARNHAGGTEAFF. CDR3 bases: TGCAGTGCTAGAAACCACGCAGGGGGGACTGAAGCTTTCTTT.

V gene TRBV5-4 combines with J gene TRBJ2-7, with a tentative D call TRBD2 (5 bases). Germline CDR1 and CDR2: SGHNT and YYREEE (reference sequence). Trimming pared 4 bases from V and 7 bases from J, leaving 24 bases between. The CDR3 is 16 residues long. The CDR3, as DNA: TGTGCCAGCAGCGTAAGGAGTAGAAGCGGCAACAATGAGCAGTACTTC. Translating it yields CASSVRSRSGNNEQYF.

Comment on this clonotype: This clone may be a read error of a much larger clone one base away. This chain uses TRBV10-3 with TRBJ2-7; no reliable D call. Matching the DNA end better, TRBJ2-1 makes the J call doubtful. CDR3 length equals 14 residues. Per the germline V gene, CDR1 is ENHRY and CDR2 is SYGVKD. CDR3 sequence: CAISEIGNSYEQFF. The CDR3 DNA is TGTGCCATCAGTGAGATAGGCAACTCCTACGAGCAGTTCTTC.

This clonotype was counted a few times. CDR3: CASSQARGGSSYNEQFF. As DNA, the CDR3 is TGCGCCAGCAGCCAAGCGAGGGGTGGCAGCTCCTACAATGAGCAGTTCTTC. The genes are TRBV4-3 and TRBJ2-1; D is possibly TRBD1 or TRBD2 (5 bases each). V dropped 1 base and J dropped 0 bases, with 13 bases sitting between them. Germline loops: CDR1 LGHNA, CDR2 YSLEER. This CDR3 is 17 amino acids long.

This clonotype was seen only a few times. The chain employs TRBV25-1 and TRBJ2-3; 10 nucleotides match TRBD2. CDR1 is MGHDK, CDR2 SYGVNS, per germline. With 2 bases clipped from V and 2 bases from J, the junction kept 4 bases outside the gene matches. The CDR3 spans 16 residues. The CDR3 region is CASSEKAGGFTDTQYF. Here the CDR3 DNA reads TGTGCCAGCAGTGAAAAAGCGGGGGGGTTCACAGATACGCAGTATTTT.

This clonotype has a single count. This chain joins TRBV20-1 and TRBJ2-4; TRBD1 might be the D (6 bases). Near its end, the DNA agrees better with TRBJ2-5, so the J call may be wrong. CDR1 and CDR2 from the germline V gene are DFQATT and SNEGSKA (reference sequence). The CDR3 is 14 residues long. The CDR3 DNA reads as TGCAGTGCCACACAGGGACACATACAAGAGACCCAGTACTTC. Its translation is CSATQGHIQETQYF.

Comments on this clonotype: One end of the junction varies from germline; a read error may be responsible. The J gene is TRBJ1-4, the V gene TRBV7-2; D not certain. The CDR3 sequence is 14 residues long. The germline V gene has CDR1 SGHTA and CDR2 FQGNSA. The CDR3, as DNA: TGTGCCAGCAGCCCCTCCGGTACTAATGAAAAACTGCTTTTT. This codes for CASSPSGTNEKLLF.

This clonotype occurred once. This sequence joins TRBV21-1 and TRBJ2-5; TRBD2, the D gene given by the table, was not confirmed from the DNA. TRBV21-1 is annotated as a pseudogene. There are 18 residues in the CDR3. In DNA, the CDR3 is TGTGCCAGCAGCAAAAGTTTCGGGCTAGCGGCAAACCAAGAGACCCAGTACTTC. It yields the protein CASSKSFGLAANQETQYF.

The chain links TRBV2 to TRBJ2-2, with TRBD2 identical over 8 bases. Germline values: CDR1 SNHLY, CDR2 FYNNEI. V lost 5 bases to trimming and J lost 3 bases; unmatched junction nucleotides: 5. The CDR3 has 15 residues. CDR3 amino acids: CASSISGSYTGELFF. The CDR3 region has the DNA TGTGCCAGCAGTATAAGCGGGAGTTACACCGGGGAGCTGTTTTTT.

The chain is built from TRBV28 and TRBJ1-1; TRBD1 aligns across 9 bases. J was trimmed by 3 bases and V by 7 bases; bases with no gene match: 3. The CDR3 is made up of 13 amino acids. Germline CDR1 is MDHEN and CDR2 is SYDVKM. The DNA for the CDR3 is TGTGCCAGCATGGACAGGGGAGACACTGAAGCTTTCTTT. The encoded protein is CASMDRGDTEAFF.

The V call is TRBV20-1, the J call TRBJ1-3; 8 bases are a match to TRBD1. Germline V CDR1 and CDR2: DFQATT, SNEGSKA (reference sequence). The CDR3 contains 16 residues. The junction had 10 bases not matched to a gene; V was cut back by 4 bases and J by 2 bases. This CDR3 reads CSATIGQGWAGNTIYF. In DNA form, the CDR3 reads TGCAGTGCTACAATAGGACAGGGCTGGGCTGGAAACACCATATATTTT.

The chain couples TRBV27 to TRBJ2-1; 10 bases fit TRBD2. Germline trimming cut 4 bases from V and 8 bases from J; bases unmatched to any gene: 5. CDR1 and CDR2 (germline): MNHEY, SMNVEV (reference sequence). The CDR3 extends over 14 amino acids. The chain's CDR3 is CASSSAAGGYEQFF. Here the CDR3 DNA reads TGTGCCAGCAGTTCGGCAGCGGGGGGGTATGAGCAGTTCTTC.

The chain carries TRBV4-3 and TRBJ2-7, with 12 bases lining up with TRBD2. The junction had 5 bases not matched to a gene; V was cut back by 0 bases and J by 2 bases. Germline V gene lookup returns CDR1 LGHNA and CDR2 YSLEER. The CDR3 is made up of 17 amino acids. CDR3 amino acids: CASSQDRASGGAYEQYF. CDR3 bases: TGCGCCAGCAGCCAAGATCGCGCTAGCGGGGGGGCCTACGAGCAGTACTTC.